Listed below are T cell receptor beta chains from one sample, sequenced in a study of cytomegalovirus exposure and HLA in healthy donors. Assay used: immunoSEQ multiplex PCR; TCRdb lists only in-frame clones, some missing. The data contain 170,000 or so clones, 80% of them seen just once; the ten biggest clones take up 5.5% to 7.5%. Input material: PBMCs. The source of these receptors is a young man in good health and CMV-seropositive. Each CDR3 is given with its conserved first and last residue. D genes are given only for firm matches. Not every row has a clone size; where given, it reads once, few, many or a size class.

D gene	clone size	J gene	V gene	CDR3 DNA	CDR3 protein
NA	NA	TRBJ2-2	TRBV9	TGTGCCAGCAGCGACCGGACAGAGAAGAACACCGGGGAGCTGTTTTTT	CASSDRTEKNTGELFF
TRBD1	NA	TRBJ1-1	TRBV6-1	TGTGCCAGCAAAAGGGACAGGCTAGGGGCTTTCTTT	CASKRDRLGAFF
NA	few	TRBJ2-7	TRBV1	TGCACCAGCAGCCGGCCTTCGGCCCGGGACAGGGGTACGCGCTACGAGCAGTACTTC	CTSSRPSARDRGTRYEQYF
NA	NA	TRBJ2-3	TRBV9	TGTGCCAGCAGCGTTAAGGGGGGGTGGGCAGATACGCAGTATTTT	CASSVKGGWADTQYF
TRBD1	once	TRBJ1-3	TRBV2	TGTGCCAGCAGTGAAAGTTTGGGACAGCCAACCTCTGGAAACACCATATATTTT	CASSESLGQPTSGNTIYF
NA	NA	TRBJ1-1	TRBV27	TGTGCCAGCAGTTTACTGGGGGGCACTGAAGCTTTCTTT	CASSLLGGTEAFF
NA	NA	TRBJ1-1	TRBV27	TGTGCCAGCAGTTTAACAGGGAACACTGAAGCTTTCTTT	CASSLTGNTEAFF
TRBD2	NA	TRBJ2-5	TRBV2	TGTGCCAGCAGGGGGACTAGCGGGAAAGAGACCCAGTACTTC	CASRGTSGKETQYF
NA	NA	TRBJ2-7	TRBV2	TGTGCCAGCAGTGTCCCTAGCGAGTCCTACGAGCAGTACTTC	CASSVPSESYEQYF
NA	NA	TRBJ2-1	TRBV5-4	TGTGCCAGCAGCTCTCAGGGTCGCCCACAGTTCTTC	CASSSQGRPQFF
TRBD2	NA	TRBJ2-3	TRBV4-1	TGCGCCAGCAGCCAGACCGGACTAGCGGGGAACACAGATACGCAGTATTTT	CASSQTGLAGNTDTQYF
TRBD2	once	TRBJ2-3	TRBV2	TGTGCCAGCAGAACCTCGGGGAGGGCCGGGATGGATACGCAGTATTTT	CASRTSGRAGMDTQYF
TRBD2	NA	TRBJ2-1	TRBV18	TGTGCCAGCTCCCCGGGACTAGCGGGAGTGGGTGAGCAGTTCTTC	CASSPGLAGVGEQFF
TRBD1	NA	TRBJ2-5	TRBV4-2	TGTGCCAGCAGCCAAGGGACAGGGCTTTTAGAGACCCAGTACTTC	CASSQGTGLLETQYF
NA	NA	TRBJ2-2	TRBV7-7	TGTGCCAGCAGCCCCCCAGGGCCCGGGGAGCTGTTTTTT	CASSPPGPGELFF
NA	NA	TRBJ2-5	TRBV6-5	TGTGCCAGCAAGCCCATGGCGGGGTCACAAGAGACCCAGTACTTC	CASKPMAGSQETQYF
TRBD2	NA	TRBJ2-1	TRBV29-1	TGCAGCGTTGAATTTTTTGGGTGGCGGGAGTCATCTAATGAGCAGTTCTTC	CSVEFFGWRESSNEQFF
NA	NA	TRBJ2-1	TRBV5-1	TGCGCCAGCAGCTTGGGTCGTCAGGGATTGAATCCGTGGAATGAGCAGTTCTTC	CASSLGRQGLNPWNEQFF
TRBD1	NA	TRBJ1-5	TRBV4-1	TGCGCCAGCAGCCAAGCTCGGGGACAGGGAAGAAGAAGCAATCAGCCCCAGCATTTT	CASSQARGQGRRSNQPQHF
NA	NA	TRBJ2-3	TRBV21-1	TGTGCCAGCAGCAAAAAGGCTAGCGGGACAAGCACAGATACGCAGTATTTT	CASSKKASGTSTDTQYF
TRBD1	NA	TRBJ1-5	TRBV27	TGTGCCAGCAGCGACAGGGTCAATCAGCCCCAGCATTTT	CASSDRVNQPQHF
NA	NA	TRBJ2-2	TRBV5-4	TGTGCCAGCAGCTTGACCAGTTACACCGGGGAGCTGTTTTTT	CASSLTSYTGELFF
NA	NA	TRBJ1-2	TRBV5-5	TGTGCCAGCAGCTTGACAGGTACTAACTATGGCTACACCTTC	CASSLTGTNYGYTF
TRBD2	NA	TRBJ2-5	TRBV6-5	TGTGCCAGCAGTAACCGGGGGGGGACGCAGACCCAGTACTTC	CASSNRGGTQTQYF